These 18 T cell receptor beta chains originate from one sample sequenced in a study of T cells in Graves' hyperthyroidism and ophthalmopathy. The TCR beta CDR3 regions underwent amplification using RNA transcripts as the source. First-round RT-PCR with HTBI primers amplified the TCR CDR3 region. TCRdb reprocessed the multiplex PCR reads with MiXCR, giving one entry per CDR3 protein. Altogether over 650,000 distinct CDR3 sequences are present, around 17% being singletons, with the ten largest covering over 7.5%. The sample comprised blood. Every receptor here comes from a man younger than 35 with Graves' hyperthyroidism.

The sample holds a few counts of this clonotype. The chain links TRBV30 to TRBJ2-5; D call uncertain. Germline CDR1 GTSNPN, CDR2 SVGIG (reference sequence). The V end was cut by 3 bases, the J end by 5 bases, with 10 bases between. The CDR3 covers 12 residues. CDR3 DNA sequence: TGTGCCTGGAGCGCCGGGTGGGAGACCCAGTACTTC. Its protein is CAWSAGWETQYF.

This clonotype was observed many times. V gene TRBV28 combines with J gene TRBJ1-2; 7 positions agree with TRBD1. CDR1 is MDHEN, CDR2 SYDVKM, per germline. V lost 1 base to trimming and J lost 0 bases; unmatched junction nucleotides: 8. The CDR3 is 17 residues long. The CDR3 DNA is TGTGCCAGCAGTTTATTCGCGGGAGGGGGCACTAACTATGGCTACACCTTC. Its protein product is CASSLFAGGGTNYGYTF.

This clonotype was seen repeatedly, ten times or more. The chain is built from TRBV6-5 and TRBJ2-7; TRBD2 might be the D (6 bases). Trimming removed 0 bases at V and 5 bases at J, with 14 bases between. Germline V CDR1 and CDR2: MNHEY, SVGAGI. The CDR3 runs 15 residues. The CDR3 nucleotides read TGTGCCAGCAGTTACTCACGTTGGGCGGGAAACGAGCAGTACTTC. As protein: CASSYSRWAGNEQYF.

V and J are TRBV19 and TRBJ2-1; 12 bases map to TRBD2. The germline gives CDR1 LNHDA, CDR2 SQIVND (reference sequence). Trimming took 10 bases from V and 7 from J; bases not matched to a gene: 8. CDR3 size: 14 residues. DNA for the CDR3: TGTGCCACCCGACTAGCGGGAGATGTTAATGAGCAGTTCTTC. This codes for CATRLAGDVNEQFF.

This chain connects TRBV7-3 to TRBJ2-5; no clear D. Looked up from germline, CDR1 is SGHTA and CDR2 is FQGTGA. The V end lost 5 bases, the J end lost 4 bases, and 17 bases lay between the germline ends. The CDR3 length is 15 residues. CDR3 DNA: TGTGCCAGCAGCCGAGTGGGGTTCGGACGAGAGACCCAGTACTTC. It translates to CASSRVGFGRETQYF.

This clonotype was detected a few times. The chain joins TRBV7-3 to TRBJ2-2; D gene unclear. There are 14 residues in the CDR3. The V end was cut by 8 bases, the J end by 0 bases, with 10 bases between. Germline V gene sequence: CDR1 SGHTA, CDR2 FQGTGA. The CDR3 loop reads CASAQNPNTGELFF. The CDR3 nucleotides are TGTGCCAGCGCCCAGAATCCGAACACCGGGGAGCTGTTTTTT.

This chain links TRBV6-1 with TRBJ2-2; D possibly corresponds to TRBD2 (6 bases). Germline V gene lookup returns CDR1 MNHNS and CDR2 SASEGT. The CDR3 runs to 16 residues. V was shortened by 6 bases and J by 3 bases, with 17 bases between the two germline ends. CDR3 protein: CASSRTEGLYTGELFF. CDR3 DNA: TGTGCCAGCAGCCGCACGGAGGGCCTGTACACCGGGGAGCTGTTTTTT.

The chain carries TRBV27 and TRBJ1-2; D is ambiguous. V lost 10 bases and J 8 bases, leaving 14 bases between the germline ends. This CDR3 is built from 11 residues. Germline V gives CDR1 MNHEY, CDR2 SMNVEV (reference sequence). The chain's CDR3 is CATFGVGGYTF. CDR3 DNA sequence: TGTGCCACCTTCGGTGTGGGCGGCTACACCTTC.

About this clonotype itself: Given a much more abundant clone one base away, this may be a read error. The chain employs TRBV20-1 and TRBJ2-1; the match to TRBD2 covers 8 bases. In germline, CDR1 is DFQATT, CDR2 SNEGSKA (reference sequence). This CDR3 is built from 14 residues. V shed 7 bases and J 10 bases; nucleotides not matched to a gene: 15. The CDR3 DNA follows: TGCAGTGTCCCGGGATCGAGCGGGAGATCGGAGCAGTTCTTC. This codes for CSVPGSSGRSEQFF.

This clonotype was found once. V is TRBV6-2 or TRBV6-3 and J is TRBJ2-6, with unresolved D. Germline CDR1 MNHEY, CDR2 SVGEGT. The V and J ends lost 3 bases and 0 bases respectively, with 12 bases between them. The CDR3 is made up of 17 amino acids. This chain's CDR3 is CASSYRAGSSGANVLTF. The DNA for the CDR3 is TGTGCCAGCAGTTATCGGGCAGGCTCCTCTGGGGCCAACGTCCTGACTTTC.

This clonotype came up many times. The V call is TRBV10-3, the J call TRBJ2-6; 8 nucleotides match TRBD1. From germline, CDR1 is ENHRY and CDR2 SYGVKD. The CDR3 covers 16 residues. V trimming: 4 bases; J trimming: 1 base; junction bases outside the gene matches: 3. The CDR3 sequence is CAISGTGKSGANVLTF. The CDR3 DNA follows: TGTGCCATCAGTGGGACAGGGAAGTCTGGGGCCAACGTCCTGACTTTC.

The J gene is TRBJ2-7, the V gene TRBV11-2; 13 bases agree with TRBD2. Germline-derived CDR1 and CDR2 are SGHAT and FQNNGV. The CDR3 covers 17 residues. V shed 5 bases, J shed 0 bases, and the junction held 7 bases outside the gene matches. CDR3 amino acids: CASSPARTSGGSYEQYF. CDR3 DNA sequence: TGTGCCAGCAGCCCAGCCCGGACTAGCGGGGGCTCCTACGAGCAGTACTTC.

This clonotype came up many times. The chain has TRBV15 and TRBJ1-2, with a tentative D call TRBD1 (5 bases). The CDR3 is 15 residues long. Germline V gene sequence: CDR1 LNHNV, CDR2 YYDKDF (reference sequence). Trimming cost V 1 base and J 1 base, with 10 bases left between them. The CDR3 sequence is CATSRADIRNYGYTF. In DNA form, the CDR3 reads TGTGCCACCAGCAGAGCGGACATCCGTAACTATGGCTACACCTTC.

This chain links TRBV10-3 with TRBJ2-7; 11 bases match TRBD2. This CDR3 is 14 amino acids long. Germline CDR1 is ENHRY and CDR2 is SYGVKD. The V and J ends lost 5 bases and 3 bases, in that order; junction bases with no gene match: 3. The CDR3 reads CAISTTSGNYEQYF. CDR3 coding DNA: TGTGCCATCAGTACGACTAGCGGGAACTACGAGCAGTACTTC.

V usage is TRBV29-1 and J usage is TRBJ1-1, with D possibly matching TRBD1 (5 bases). The CDR3 runs to 13 residues. The V gene lost 5 bases and the J gene lost 0 bases, with 10 bases spanning the gap. CDR1 is SQVTM, CDR2 ANQGSEA, per germline. The CDR3 coding sequence is TGCAGCGTTTGGAGGGGCGTGAACACTGAAGCTTTCTTT. Its protein product is CSVWRGVNTEAFF.

In its sample, this clonotype was seen a few times. The chain is built from TRBV6-2 or TRBV6-3 and TRBJ2-7; D is uncertain. V gave up 5 bases and J gave up 3 bases, with 11 bases separating them. The CDR3 length is 13 residues. Germline CDR1 reads MNHEY; CDR2 reads SVGEGT. The CDR3 sequence: CASSRTEDYEQYF. The CDR3 DNA is TGTGCCAGCAGTCGGACGGAAGACTACGAGCAGTACTTC.

The rearrangement links TRBV19 to TRBJ2-7, with D possibly matching TRBD2 (6 bases). V was trimmed by 5 bases and J by 6 bases, leaving 14 bases between them. This CDR3 comprises 13 residues. Germline CDR1 reads LNHDA; CDR2 reads SQIVND (reference sequence). The CDR3 bases are TGTGCCAGTAGTGACGGGAGAAGGGGCGAGCAGTACTTC. It codes for CASSDGRRGEQYF.

CDR3 bases: TGTGCCAGTGCCCACCGAACAGGGAACGCAGATACGCAGTATTTT. Translating it yields CASAHRTGNADTQYF. The chain employs TRBV19 and TRBJ2-3, with a weak D call TRBD1 (6 bases). The CDR3 length is 15 residues. Trimming removed 8 bases at V and 4 bases at J, with 19 bases between. The germline CDR1 and CDR2 sequences are LNHDA and SQIVND (reference sequence).